The clone carrying this TCR beta chain was seen many times. Mouse gene names apply. The DNA ends 4 residues before the CDR3 does, and the rest of the CDR3 is filled in from the germline J gene. This record comes from a study of CD8+ T cells in alopecia areata. Sorting used CD4, CD8alpha, NKG2D, NKG2ACE and other markers on pooled cutaneous lymph node cells. V shed 1 base, J shed 0 bases, and the junction held 1 base outside the gene matches. Per germline, CDR1 SGHDT and CDR2 FRDEAV. This CDR3 is 14 amino acids long. It was cDNA, reverse transcribed from extracted RNA, that served as the sequencing template. Clones were read by immunoSEQ multiplex PCR, and TCRdb kept only the in-frame ones, dropping some. This repertoire lists about 6,000 clones without singletons; 30% to 35% sits in the top ten.

What was sequenced was CD8+ T cells sorted from a lymph node. The chain combines TRBV14 with TRBJ2-7, with 7 positions matching TRBD2. This receptor was taken from a C3H/HeJ mouse with alopecia areata. MHC haplotype here: H2-k. CDR3 DNA, as far as it was read: TGTGCCAGCAGTTTCGGGGGGGTCTCCTAT. Its protein product is CASSFGGVSY. Given in full, the CDR3 is CASSFGGVSYEQYF.